A single sample is the source of the 18 T cell receptor beta chains below, sequenced in a study of shared clonotypes between healthy human individuals. TCRdb's copy holds only in-frame clones and misses some; the assay was immunoSEQ multiplex PCR. The sample carries millions of clones, over 85% recorded once. What was sequenced was naive CD4+ T cells sorted from blood. Documented subset: CD45RA+ positively selected. The source is a man aged 18 to 30 in good health.

The genes are TRBV18 and TRBJ1-2; 9 nucleotides align to TRBD1. This CDR3 contains 13 residues. CDR1 KGHSH and CDR2 LQKENI come from the germline V gene. V lost 6 bases, J lost 5 bases, and 4 bases stayed unmatched. As DNA, the CDR3 is TGTGCCAGCTCGGACAGGGGTGATTATGGCTACACCTTC. It translates to CASSDRGDYGYTF.

V usage is TRBV4-1 and J usage is TRBJ1-1; TRBD1 matches at 9 bases. CDR3 length: 15 amino acids. The V segment lost 3 bases and the J segment 6 bases; nucleotides outside the gene matches: 8. Looked up from germline, CDR1 is MGHRA and CDR2 is YSYEKL. CDR3 in DNA: TGCGCCAGCAGCCAGCCCGGGACAGGGTCTCCTGAAGCTTTCTTT. Translated: CASSQPGTGSPEAFF.

This clone was counted only a few times. V and J are TRBV9 and TRBJ1-1; D gene uncertain. The germline V gene encodes CDR1 SGDLS and CDR2 YYNGEE. The CDR3 extends over 14 amino acids. V lost 0 bases to trimming and J lost 1 base, with 7 bases between them. The CDR3 here is CASSVAQQNTEAFF. DNA of the CDR3: TGTGCCAGCAGCGTAGCACAGCAGAACACTGAAGCTTTCTTT.

The chain has TRBV7-6 and TRBJ1-3; 7 bases map to TRBD1. The CDR3 consists of 15 residues. Germline assignment: CDR1 SGHVS and CDR2 FNYEAQ. The V segment lost 2 bases and the J segment 0 bases; nucleotides outside the gene matches: 1. As DNA, the CDR3 is TGTGCCAGCAGCTTAACAGGGGACTCTGGAAACACCATATATTTT. As protein: CASSLTGDSGNTIYF.

The chain couples TRBV6-1 to TRBJ1-6; D call uncertain. V was clipped by 8 bases and J by 10 bases, with 18 bases between them. This CDR3 is built from 14 residues. Germline CDR1 reads MNHNS; CDR2 reads SASEGT. CDR3 nucleotides: TGTGCCAGCTCCGAAACCGGGAGAAGCTCACCCCTCCACTTT. Translating gives CASSETGRSSPLHF.

The CDR3 region is CASSGTGRTYNSPLHF. The CDR3 coding sequence is TGTGCCAGCAGTGGGACAGGGAGAACCTATAATTCACCCCTCCACTTT. The chain links TRBV2 to TRBJ1-6; TRBD1 aligns across 8 bases. V lost 4 bases to trimming and J lost 2 bases; unmatched junction nucleotides: 4. There are 16 residues in the CDR3. CDR1 and CDR2 from the germline V gene are SNHLY and FYNNEI.

This rearrangement joins TRBV10-3 to TRBJ2-4, with D uncertain. In germline, CDR1 is ENHRY, CDR2 SYGVKD. The CDR3 is 16 residues long. V was cut by 0 bases and J by 5 bases, with 14 bases left in between. In nucleotides, the CDR3 is TGTGCCATCAGTGAGTCGGGTATGGCAGGAGAAAACATTCAGTACTTC. Protein product: CAISESGMAGENIQYF.

The chain combines TRBV14 with TRBJ2-3; D is unclear. Germline V lookup: CDR1 SGHDN, CDR2 FVKESK. V was cut by 0 bases and J by 6 bases, with 10 bases left in between. The CDR3 is 14 amino acids. The CDR3 region has the DNA TGTGCCAGCAGCCAAGATCCCGGAAAGGATACGCAGTATTTT. It yields the protein CASSQDPGKDTQYF.

The chain is built from TRBV12-5 and TRBJ1-5; 7 positions agree with TRBD1. Germline values: CDR1 LGHNT, CDR2 FRNRAP. The V and J ends lost 4 bases and 5 bases, in that order; junction bases with no gene match: 2. The CDR3 consists of 13 residues. DNA for the CDR3: TGTGCTAGTGGTTGGCAGGGGGATCAGCCCCAGCATTTT. Translating it yields CASGWQGDQPQHF. The full variable domain, rest sourced from reference TRBV12-5 and TRBJ1-5, is DARVTQTPRHKVTEMGQEVTMRCQPILGHNTVFWYRQTMMQGLELLAYFRNRAPLDDSGMPKDRFSAEMPDATLATLKIQPSEPRDSAVYFCASGWQGDQPQHFGDGTRLSIL.

This clone has only a few counts. The V call is TRBV2, the J call TRBJ1-1; 10 bases fit TRBD1. This CDR3 is 14 amino acids long. V lost 8 bases to trimming and J lost 5 bases; unmatched junction nucleotides: 8. From germline, CDR1 is SNHLY and CDR2 FYNNEI. For the CDR3, the DNA is TGTGCCAGCTGCAGGACAGGGGGGAGTACTGAAGCTTTCTTT. Residues: CASCRTGGSTEAFF.

The chain joins TRBV5-6 to TRBJ2-1; TRBD1 is a possible D gene (5 bases). Looked up from germline, CDR1 is SGHDT and CDR2 is YYEEEE. This CDR3 contains 11 residues. V was trimmed by 4 bases and J by 7 bases, leaving 6 bases between them. The CDR3 loop reads CASSRQNEQFF. In DNA, the CDR3 is TGTGCCAGCAGCCGACAGAATGAGCAGTTCTTC. Looking up the rest from reference TRBV5-6 and TRBJ2-1 gives the full variable domain: DAGVTQSPTHLIKTRGQQVTLRCSPKSGHDTVSWYQQALGQGPQFIFQYYEEEERQRGNFPDRFSGHQFPNYSSELNVNALLLGDSALYLCASSRQNEQFFGPGTRLTVL.

Regarding this clone: At one end, the junction sequence differs from germline, possibly due to a read error. This chain joins TRBV18 and TRBJ1-3, with 7 bases fitting TRBD1. The CDR3 runs to 16 residues. Per germline, CDR1 KGHSH and CDR2 LQKENI. This CDR3 reads CASSPPGGTSGNTIYF. The CDR3 coding sequence is TGTGCCAGCTCCCCACCAGGGGGGACCTCTGGAAACACCATATATTTT.

This sequence joins TRBV6-5 and TRBJ1-2, with D possibly being TRBD1 (5 bases). Trimming shortened V by 5 bases and J by 2 bases, and 9 bases separated the two germline ends. Germline-derived CDR1 and CDR2 are MNHEY and SVGAGI. The CDR3 runs to 13 residues. The CDR3 DNA reads as TGTGCCAGCAGTACAAGGGACAACTATGGCTACACCTTC. This gives the protein CASSTRDNYGYTF.

This chain links TRBV4-2 with TRBJ2-5, with D tentatively TRBD2 (5 bases). The V end lost 1 base, the J end lost 5 bases, and 8 bases lay between the germline ends. Germline CDR1 is LGHNA and CDR2 is YNFKEQ. The CDR3 has 13 amino acids. The CDR3 loop is CASSQAGKETQYF. The CDR3 nucleotides read TGTGCCAGCAGCCAAGCGGGGAAGGAGACCCAGTACTTC.

This chain uses TRBV18 with TRBJ1-2; D remains unclear. The CDR3 spans 15 residues. Trimming removed 0 bases at V and 2 bases at J, with 10 bases between. Germline V lookup: CDR1 KGHSH, CDR2 LQKENI. The CDR3 DNA reads as TGTGCCAGCTCACCACCGGTCAGATCCAACTATGGCTACACCTTC. Amino acid sequence: CASSPPVRSNYGYTF.

The sample holds one count of this clone. V gene TRBV6-1 combines with J gene TRBJ1-2, with TRBD1 matching over 10 bases. Germline assignment: CDR1 MNHNS and CDR2 SASEGT. V lost 1 base, J lost 7 bases, and 9 bases stayed unmatched. This CDR3 spans 16 amino acids. The DNA of the CDR3 is TGTGCCAGCAGTGAAGTGAGGACAGGGGGTTTTGGTGGCTACACCTTC. Translated, it gives CASSEVRTGGFGGYTF.

This chain links TRBV7-2 with TRBJ2-7; D not certain. CDR1 and CDR2 (germline): SGHTA, FQGNSA. The CDR3 extends over 13 amino acids. Trimming removed 2 bases at V and 2 bases at J, with 7 bases between. CDR3 in amino acids: CASSLRPTYEQYF. CDR3 in DNA: TGTGCCAGCAGCTTACGCCCGACCTACGAGCAGTACTTC.

The genes are TRBV7-8 and TRBJ1-5; D call uncertain. The CDR3 runs 16 residues. V gave up 3 bases and J gave up 2 bases, with 14 bases separating them. Germline V gene lookup returns CDR1 SGHVS and CDR2 FQNEAQ. For the CDR3, the DNA is TGTGCCAGCAGCTTCCTGGGGTTCCGCGGCAATCAGCCCCAGCATTTT. Translated, it gives CASSFLGFRGNQPQHF.